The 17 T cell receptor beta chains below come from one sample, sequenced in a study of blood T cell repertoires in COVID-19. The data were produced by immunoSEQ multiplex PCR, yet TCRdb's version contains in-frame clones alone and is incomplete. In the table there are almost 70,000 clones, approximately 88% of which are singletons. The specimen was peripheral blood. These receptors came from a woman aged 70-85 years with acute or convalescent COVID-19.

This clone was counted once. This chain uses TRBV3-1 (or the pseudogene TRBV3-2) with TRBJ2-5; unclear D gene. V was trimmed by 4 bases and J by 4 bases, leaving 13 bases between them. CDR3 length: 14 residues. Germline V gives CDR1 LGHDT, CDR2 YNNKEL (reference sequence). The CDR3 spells CASSLPVGGETQYF. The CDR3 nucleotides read TGTGCCAGCAGCCTCCCTGTCGGCGGAGAGACCCAGTACTTC.

The chain's CDR3 is CASSQVGGTNEKLFF. The CDR3 DNA reads as TGTGCCAGCAGCCAAGTAGGAGGCACTAATGAAAAACTGTTTTTT. This chain joins TRBV4-2 and TRBJ1-4; no clear D gene. Trimming took 1 base from V and 2 from J, leaving 8 bases between them. Germline CDR1 is LGHNA and CDR2 is YNFKEQ. The CDR3 consists of 15 residues.

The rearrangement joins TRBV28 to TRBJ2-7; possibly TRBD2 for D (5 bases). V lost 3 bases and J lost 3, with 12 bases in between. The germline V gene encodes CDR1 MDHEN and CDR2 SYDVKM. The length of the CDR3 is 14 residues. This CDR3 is CASSFGGRLYEQYF. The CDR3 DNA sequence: TGTGCCAGCAGTTTCGGCGGGCGGCTCTACGAGCAGTACTTC. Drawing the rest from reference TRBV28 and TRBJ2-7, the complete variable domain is DVKVTQSSRYLVKRTGEKVFLECVQDMDHENMFWYRQDPGLGLRLIYFSYDVKMKEKGDIPEGYSVSREKKERFSLILESASTNQTSMYLCASSFGGRLYEQYFGPGTRLTVT.

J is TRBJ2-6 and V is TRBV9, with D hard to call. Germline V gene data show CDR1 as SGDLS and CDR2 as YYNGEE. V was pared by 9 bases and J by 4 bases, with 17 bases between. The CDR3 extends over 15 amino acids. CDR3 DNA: TGTGCCACCTCCCCAGGCGTGACCGGGGCCAACGTCCTGACTTTC. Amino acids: CATSPGVTGANVLTF.

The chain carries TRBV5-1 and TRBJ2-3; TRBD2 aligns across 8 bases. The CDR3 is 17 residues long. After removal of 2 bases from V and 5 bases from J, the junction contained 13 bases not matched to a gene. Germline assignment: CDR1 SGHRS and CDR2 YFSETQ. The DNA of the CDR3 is TGCGCCAGCAGCTTAAGCGGGGGCACTGGGGCGGGAGATACGCAGTATTTT. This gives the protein CASSLSGGTGAGDTQYF.

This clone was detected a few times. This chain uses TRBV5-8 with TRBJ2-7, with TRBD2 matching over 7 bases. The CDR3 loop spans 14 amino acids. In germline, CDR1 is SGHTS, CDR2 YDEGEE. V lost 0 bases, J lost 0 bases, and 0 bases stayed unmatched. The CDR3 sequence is CASSLGDYSYEQYF. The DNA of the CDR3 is TGTGCCAGCAGCTTGGGGGACTACTCCTACGAGCAGTACTTC.

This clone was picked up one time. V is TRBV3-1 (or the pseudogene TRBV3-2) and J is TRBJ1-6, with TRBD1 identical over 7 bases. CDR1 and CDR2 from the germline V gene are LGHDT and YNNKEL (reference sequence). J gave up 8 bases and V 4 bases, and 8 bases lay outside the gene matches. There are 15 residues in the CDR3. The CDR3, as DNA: TGTGCCAGCAGCCTCACAGGGGATGTGGATTCACCCCTCCACTTT. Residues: CASSLTGDVDSPLHF.

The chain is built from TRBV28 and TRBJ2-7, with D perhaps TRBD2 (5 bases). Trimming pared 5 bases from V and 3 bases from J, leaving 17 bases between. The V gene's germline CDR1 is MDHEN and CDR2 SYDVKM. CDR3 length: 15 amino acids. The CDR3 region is CASSPRGGAIYEQYF. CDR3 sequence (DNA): TGTGCCAGCAGTCCCCGAGGAGGCGCGATCTACGAGCAGTACTTC.

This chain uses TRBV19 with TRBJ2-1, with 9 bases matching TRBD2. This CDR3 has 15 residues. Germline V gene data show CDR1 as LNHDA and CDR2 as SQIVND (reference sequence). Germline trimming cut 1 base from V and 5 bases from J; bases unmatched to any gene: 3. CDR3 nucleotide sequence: TGTGCCAGTAGTATAGGGCTAGCGGGGAACAATGAGCAGTTCTTC. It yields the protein CASSIGLAGNNEQFF.

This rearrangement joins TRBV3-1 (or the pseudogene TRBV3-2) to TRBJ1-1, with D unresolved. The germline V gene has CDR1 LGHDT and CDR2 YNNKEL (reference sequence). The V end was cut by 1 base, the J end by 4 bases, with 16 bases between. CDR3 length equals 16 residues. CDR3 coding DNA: TGTGCCAGCAGCCAAGTTGGCGAGGGTAGCCTCACTGAAGCTTTCTTT. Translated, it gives CASSQVGEGSLTEAFF.

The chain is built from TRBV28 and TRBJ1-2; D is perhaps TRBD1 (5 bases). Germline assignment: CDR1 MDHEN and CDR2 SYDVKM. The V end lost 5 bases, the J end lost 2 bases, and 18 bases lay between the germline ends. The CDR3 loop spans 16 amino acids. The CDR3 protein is CASSPGTPSINYGYTF. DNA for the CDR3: TGTGCCAGCAGTCCCGGGACTCCTTCAATAAACTATGGCTACACCTTC.

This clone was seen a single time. This chain's CDR3 is CASSPRLYGYTF. The CDR3 DNA sequence: TGTGCCAGCTCTCCCAGATTGTATGGCTACACCTTC. The chain employs TRBV28 and TRBJ1-2; D uncertain. The CDR3 loop spans 12 amino acids. The V end was cut by 8 bases, the J end by 5 bases, with 12 bases between. CDR1 MDHEN and CDR2 SYDVKM come from the germline V gene.

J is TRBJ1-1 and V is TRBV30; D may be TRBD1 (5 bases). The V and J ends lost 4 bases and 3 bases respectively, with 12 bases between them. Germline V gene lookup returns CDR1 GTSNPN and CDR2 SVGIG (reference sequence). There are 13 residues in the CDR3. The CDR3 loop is CAWTRGEDTEAFF. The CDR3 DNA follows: TGTGCCTGGACGAGAGGGGAGGACACTGAAGCTTTCTTT. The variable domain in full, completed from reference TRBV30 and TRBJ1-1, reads SQTIHQWPATLVQPVGSPLSLECTVEGTSNPNLYWYRQAAGRGLQLLFYSVGIGQISSEVPQNLSASRPQDRQFILSSKKLLLSDSGFYLCAWTRGEDTEAFFGQGTRLTVV.

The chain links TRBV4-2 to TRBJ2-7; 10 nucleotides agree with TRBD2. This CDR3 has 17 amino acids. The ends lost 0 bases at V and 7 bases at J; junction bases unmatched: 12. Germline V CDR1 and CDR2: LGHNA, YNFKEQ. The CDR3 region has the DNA TGTGCCAGCAGCCAAGATCAAGCGGGAGGGCCCTGGAGGGAGCAGTACTTC. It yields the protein CASSQDQAGGPWREQYF.

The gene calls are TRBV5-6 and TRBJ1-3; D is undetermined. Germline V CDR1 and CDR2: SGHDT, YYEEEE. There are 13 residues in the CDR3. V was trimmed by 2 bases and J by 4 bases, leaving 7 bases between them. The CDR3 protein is CASSLPGGNTIYF. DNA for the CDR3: TGTGCCAGCAGCTTACCTGGCGGAAACACCATATATTTT.

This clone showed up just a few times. The CDR3 DNA is TGTGCCAGCAGCGTAGCGGGAGGGCCCCTCGAAGAGCAGTACTTC. Translation: CASSVAGGPLEEQYF. This chain links TRBV9 with TRBJ2-7, with 8 bases fitting TRBD2. Per germline, CDR1 SGDLS and CDR2 YYNGEE. The CDR3 extends over 15 amino acids. The V and J ends lost 0 bases and 7 bases, in that order; junction bases with no gene match: 9.

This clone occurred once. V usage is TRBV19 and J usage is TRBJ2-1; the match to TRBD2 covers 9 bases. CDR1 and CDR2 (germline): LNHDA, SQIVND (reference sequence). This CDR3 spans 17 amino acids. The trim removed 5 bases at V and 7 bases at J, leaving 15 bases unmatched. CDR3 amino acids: CASSPFGASGTGNEQFF. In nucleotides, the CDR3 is TGTGCCAGTAGTCCGTTTGGGGCTAGCGGGACTGGGAATGAGCAGTTCTTC.